These 12 T cell receptor beta chains share one sample of origin, sequenced in a study of blood T cells in healthy people across ages. A J-beta primer mix and a sample-barcoded 5' primer were used in a second PCR of roughly 7 to 12 cycles. TCRdb passed the 5' RACE reads through MiXCR, listing each CDR3 protein once. The top ten clones hold less than 8% of a sample with around 1,500,000 distinct CDR3 sequences, about 40% of them seen once. Material for sequencing was blood. All receptors derive from a woman between 18 and 29 years old in good health.

The J gene is TRBJ1-1, the V gene TRBV12-3 or TRBV12-4, with D maybe TRBD1 (6 bases). Trimming took off 5 bases at V and 7 bases at J, with 23 bases between the two ends. This CDR3 is built from 16 residues. The CDR3 loop is CASSTFAGAEGDEAFF. The DNA of the CDR3 is TGTGCCAGCAGTACCTTCGCAGGGGCGGAGGGGGATGAAGCTTTCTTT.

The chain has TRBV3-1 and TRBJ2-5, with 7 bases fitting TRBD1. The J call could be wrong; TRBJ2-7 is a better fit for the DNA end. The CDR3 covers 14 residues. Germline CDR1 and CDR2: LGHDT and YNNKEL (reference sequence). In nucleotides, the CDR3 is TGTGCCAGCAGCCGCCCGAGACAGGGTAACGAGCAGTACTTC. This gives the protein CASSRPRQGNEQYF.

In this sample, this clonotype turned up a few times. The rearrangement links TRBV7-2 to TRBJ2-7, with a weak D call TRBD1 (6 bases). This CDR3 has 15 amino acids. CDR1 SGHTA and CDR2 FQGNSA come from the germline V gene. The V end was cut by 4 bases, the J end by 6 bases, with 19 bases between. The CDR3 region has the DNA TGTGCCAGCAGCTCCGGCCCTGGCAGGGGTGGCGAGCAGTACTTC. It specifies CASSSGPGRGGEQYF.

This rearrangement joins TRBV19 to TRBJ2-5; D remains unclear. CDR3 length equals 14 residues. V was shortened by 3 bases and J by 0 bases, with 8 bases between the two germline ends. Germline V gene sequence: CDR1 LNHDA, CDR2 SQIVND (reference sequence). The CDR3 is CASSMSAYQETQYF. For the CDR3, the DNA is TGTGCCAGTAGTATGAGCGCGTACCAAGAGACCCAGTACTTC.

This chain links TRBV28 with TRBJ1-4; 8 bases line up with TRBD1. The J segment lost 5 bases and the V segment lost 7 bases, leaving 18 bases of the junction unmatched. The germline V gene encodes CDR1 MDHEN and CDR2 SYDVKM. The CDR3 runs 18 residues. CDR3 DNA: TGTGCCAGCACCAACATTCCGGGGCAGGGGGCTTTGAATGAAAAACTGTTTTTT. Translation gives CASTNIPGQGALNEKLFF.

This clonotype has more than one count but fewer than ten. The chain employs TRBV7-8 and TRBJ2-1; 10 bases are a match to TRBD2. V lost 6 bases and J lost 8; bases outside the gene matches: 7. The V gene's germline CDR1 is SGHVS and CDR2 FQNEAQ. The CDR3 loop spans 14 amino acids. CDR3 in DNA: TGTGCCAGCAGAGTGACTAGCGGGTGGGATGAGCAGTTCTTC. As protein: CASRVTSGWDEQFF. Based on the CDR3 plus reference TRBV7-8 and TRBJ2-1, the full variable domain is GAGVSQSPRYKVAKRGQDVALRCDPISGHVSLFWYQQALGQGPEFLTYFQNEAQLDKSGLPSDRFFAERPEGSVSTLKIQRTQQEDSAVYLCASRVTSGWDEQFFGPGTRLTVL.

The rearrangement links TRBV25-1 to TRBJ2-1; D is uncertain. CDR1 and CDR2 from the germline V gene are MGHDK and SYGVNS. With 6 bases removed from V and 1 base from J, the gap between germline ends came to 13 bases. The CDR3 runs 15 residues. The CDR3 DNA sequence: TGTGCCAGCAGACCTAGGGTGGAGTCCTACAATGAGCAGTTCTTC. This gives the protein CASRPRVESYNEQFF.

This clonotype was seen a few times. The chain recombines TRBV9 with TRBJ2-7, with D perhaps assigned TRBD1 or TRBD2 (5 bases each). Germline CDR1 reads SGDLS; CDR2 reads YYNGEE. V was trimmed by 0 bases and J by 6 bases, leaving 13 bases between them. The CDR3 contains 14 residues. CDR3 DNA sequence: TGTGCCAGCAGCGTAGGAGGGGCCCTCTCCGAGCAGTACTTC. Translation: CASSVGGALSEQYF.

The chain couples TRBV7-8 to TRBJ2-3; TRBD1 matches 11 bases. The trim removed 5 bases at V and 5 bases at J, leaving 9 bases unmatched. CDR1 is SGHVS, CDR2 FQNEAQ, per germline. This CDR3 comprises 16 residues. The CDR3 region is CASSTSDRGLGDTQYF. Written as DNA, the CDR3 is TGTGCCAGCAGCACCTCGGACAGGGGGCTGGGAGATACGCAGTATTTT.

The chain is built from TRBV5-1 and TRBJ2-5; perhaps TRBD2 as D (6 bases). V lost 7 bases and J 11 bases, leaving 36 bases between the germline ends. Germline CDR1 and CDR2: SGHRS and YFSETQ. CDR3 length equals 18 residues. The CDR3 DNA reads TGCGCCAGCTGGGTAGGGACGGACTACAATCGACAATTCAATGAGCAGTACTTC. Its translation is CASWVGTDYNRQFNEQYF.

This clonotype was seen repeatedly, ten times or more. V is TRBV10-3 and J is TRBJ2-7; the D is unclear. This CDR3 is built from 11 residues. Germline lookup yields CDR1 ENHRY and CDR2 SYGVKD. V was trimmed by 2 bases and J by 3 bases, leaving 2 bases between them. The CDR3 spells CAISEDYEQYF. The CDR3 DNA reads TGTGCCATCAGTGAGGACTACGAGCAGTACTTC.

A word on this clonotype: At one of its ends the junction is not consistent with the germline gene, which may arise from a read error. The J gene is TRBJ1-1, the V gene TRBV11-1, with no clear D. The germline CDR1 and CDR2 sequences are SGHAT and FQDESV (reference sequence). This CDR3 has 12 amino acids. In nucleotides, the CDR3 is TGTGCCGGCAGTCTGGCGGCGGGAAGGGCTTTCTTT. Residues: CAGSLAAGRAFF.